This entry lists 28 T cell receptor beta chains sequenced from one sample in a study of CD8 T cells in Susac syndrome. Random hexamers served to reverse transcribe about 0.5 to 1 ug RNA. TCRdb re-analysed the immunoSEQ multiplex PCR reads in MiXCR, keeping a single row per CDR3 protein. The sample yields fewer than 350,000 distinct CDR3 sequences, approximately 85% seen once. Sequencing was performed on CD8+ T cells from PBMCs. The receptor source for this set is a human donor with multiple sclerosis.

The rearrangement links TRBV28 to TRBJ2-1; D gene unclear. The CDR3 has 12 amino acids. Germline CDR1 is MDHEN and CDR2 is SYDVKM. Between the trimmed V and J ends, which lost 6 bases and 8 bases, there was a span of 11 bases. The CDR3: CASRTIRDEQFF. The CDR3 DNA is TGTGCCAGCAGGACGATTAGGGATGAGCAGTTCTTC. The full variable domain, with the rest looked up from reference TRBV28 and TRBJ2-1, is DVKVTQSSRYLVKRTGEKVFLECVQDMDHENMFWYRQDPGLGLRLIYFSYDVKMKEKGDIPEGYSVSREKKERFSLILESASTNQTSMYLCASRTIRDEQFFGPGTRLTVL.

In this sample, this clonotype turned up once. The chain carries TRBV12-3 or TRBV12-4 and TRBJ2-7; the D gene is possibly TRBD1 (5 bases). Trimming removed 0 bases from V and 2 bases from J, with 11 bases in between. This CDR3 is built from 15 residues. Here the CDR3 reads CASSLAYLRAYEQYF. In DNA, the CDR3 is TGTGCCAGCAGTTTAGCCTACCTCAGGGCCTACGAGCAGTACTTC.

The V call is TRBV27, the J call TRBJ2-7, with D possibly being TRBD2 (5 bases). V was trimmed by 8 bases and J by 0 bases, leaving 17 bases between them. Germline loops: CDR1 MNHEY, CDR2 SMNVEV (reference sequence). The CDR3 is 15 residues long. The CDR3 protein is CASGALAGSSYEQYF. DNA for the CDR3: TGTGCCAGCGGAGCCTTGGCGGGTAGCTCCTACGAGCAGTACTTC.

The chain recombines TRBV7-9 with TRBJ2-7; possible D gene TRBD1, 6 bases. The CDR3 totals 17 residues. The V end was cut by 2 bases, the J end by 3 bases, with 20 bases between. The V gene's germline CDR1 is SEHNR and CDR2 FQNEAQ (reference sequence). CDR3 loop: CASSLFGTTGYNYEQYF. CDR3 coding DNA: TGTGCCAGCAGCTTATTCGGGACAACAGGGTACAACTACGAGCAGTACTTC.

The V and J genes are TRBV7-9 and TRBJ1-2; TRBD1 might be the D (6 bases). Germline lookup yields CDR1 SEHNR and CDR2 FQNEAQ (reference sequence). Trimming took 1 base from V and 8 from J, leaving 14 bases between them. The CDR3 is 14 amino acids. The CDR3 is CASSLVLGAMGYTF. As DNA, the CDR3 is TGTGCCAGCAGCTTAGTTCTGGGGGCGATGGGCTACACCTTC.

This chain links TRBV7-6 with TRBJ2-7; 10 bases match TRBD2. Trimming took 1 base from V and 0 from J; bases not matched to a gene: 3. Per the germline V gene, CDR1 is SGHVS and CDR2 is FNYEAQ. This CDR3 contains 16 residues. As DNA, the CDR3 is TGTGCCAGCAGCTTAGGGACTAGCGGAAACTCCTACGAGCAGTACTTC. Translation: CASSLGTSGNSYEQYF.

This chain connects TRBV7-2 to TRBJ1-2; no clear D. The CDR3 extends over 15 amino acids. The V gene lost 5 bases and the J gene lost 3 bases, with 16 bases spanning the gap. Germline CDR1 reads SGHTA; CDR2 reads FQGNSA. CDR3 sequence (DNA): TGTGCCAGCAGCCCCCTCCTGGCAGACTACTATGGCTACACCTTC. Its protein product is CASSPLLADYYGYTF.

The CDR3 DNA is TGCGCCAGCAGCCAAACTAACAGTGAGCAGTTCTTC. Protein sequence: CASSQTNSEQFF. The genes are TRBV4-3 and TRBJ2-1; D is ambiguous. The CDR3 covers 12 residues. Trimming cost V 2 bases and J 9 bases, with 8 bases left between them. Germline V gene data show CDR1 as LGHNA and CDR2 as YSLEER.

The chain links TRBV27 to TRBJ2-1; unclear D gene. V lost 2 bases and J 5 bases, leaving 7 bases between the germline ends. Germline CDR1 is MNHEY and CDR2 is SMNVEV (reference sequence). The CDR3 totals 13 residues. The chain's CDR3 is CASSLSENNEQFF. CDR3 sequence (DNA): TGTGCCAGCAGTTTAAGTGAGAACAATGAGCAGTTCTTC.

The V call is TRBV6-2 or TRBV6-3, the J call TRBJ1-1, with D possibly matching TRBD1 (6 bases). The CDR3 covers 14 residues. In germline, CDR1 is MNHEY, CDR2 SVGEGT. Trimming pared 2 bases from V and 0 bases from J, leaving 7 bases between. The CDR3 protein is CASSYQGMNTEAFF. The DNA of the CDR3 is TGTGCCAGCAGTTACCAGGGGATGAACACTGAAGCTTTCTTT.

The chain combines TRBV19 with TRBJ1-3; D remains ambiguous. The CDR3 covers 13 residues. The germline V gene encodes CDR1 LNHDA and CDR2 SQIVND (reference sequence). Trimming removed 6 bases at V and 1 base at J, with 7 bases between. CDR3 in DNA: TGTGCCAGTAGCCTTCTTTCTGGAAACACCATATATTTT. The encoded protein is CASSLLSGNTIYF.

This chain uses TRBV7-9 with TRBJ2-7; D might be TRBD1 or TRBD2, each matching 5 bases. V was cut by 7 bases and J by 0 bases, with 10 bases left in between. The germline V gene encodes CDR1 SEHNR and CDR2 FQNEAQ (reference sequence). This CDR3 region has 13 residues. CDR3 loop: CASTEGPSYEQYF. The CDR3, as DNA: TGTGCCAGCACCGAGGGACCCTCCTACGAGCAGTACTTC.

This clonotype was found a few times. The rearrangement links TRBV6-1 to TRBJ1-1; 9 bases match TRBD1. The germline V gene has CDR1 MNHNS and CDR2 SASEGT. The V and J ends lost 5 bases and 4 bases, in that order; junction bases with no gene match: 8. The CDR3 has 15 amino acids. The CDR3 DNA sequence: TGTGCCAGCAGTTATCCCGGACAGGGGCCCACTGAAGCTTTCTTT. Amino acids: CASSYPGQGPTEAFF.

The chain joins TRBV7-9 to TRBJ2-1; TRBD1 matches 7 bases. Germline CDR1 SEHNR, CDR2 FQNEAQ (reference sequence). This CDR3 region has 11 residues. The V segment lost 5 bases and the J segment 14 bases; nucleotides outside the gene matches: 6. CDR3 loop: CASSAGQDEFF. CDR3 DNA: TGTGCCAGCAGCGCCGGACAGGATGAGTTCTTC.

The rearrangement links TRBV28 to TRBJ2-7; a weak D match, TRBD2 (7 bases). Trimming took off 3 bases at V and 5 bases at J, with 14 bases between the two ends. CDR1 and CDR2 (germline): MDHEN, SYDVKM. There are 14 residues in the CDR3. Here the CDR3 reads CASSLGGPAHEQYF. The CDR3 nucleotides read TGTGCCAGCAGTTTGGGGGGGCCAGCCCACGAGCAGTACTTC. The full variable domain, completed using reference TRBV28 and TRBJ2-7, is DVKVTQSSRYLVKRTGEKVFLECVQDMDHENMFWYRQDPGLGLRLIYFSYDVKMKEKGDIPEGYSVSREKKERFSLILESASTNQTSMYLCASSLGGPAHEQYFGPGTRLTVT.

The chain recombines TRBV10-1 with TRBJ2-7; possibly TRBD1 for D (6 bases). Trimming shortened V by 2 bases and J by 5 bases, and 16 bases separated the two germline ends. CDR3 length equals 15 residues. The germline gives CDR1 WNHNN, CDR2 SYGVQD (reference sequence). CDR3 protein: CASSEGAGADDEQYF. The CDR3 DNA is TGCGCCAGCAGTGAGGGAGCAGGGGCGGACGACGAGCAGTACTTC.

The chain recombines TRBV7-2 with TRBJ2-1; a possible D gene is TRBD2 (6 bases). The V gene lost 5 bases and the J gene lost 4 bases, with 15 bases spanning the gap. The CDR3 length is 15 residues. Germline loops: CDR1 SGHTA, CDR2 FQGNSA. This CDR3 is CASSIGLTPYNEQFF. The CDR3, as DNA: TGTGCCAGCAGCATTGGACTAACGCCGTACAATGAGCAGTTCTTC.

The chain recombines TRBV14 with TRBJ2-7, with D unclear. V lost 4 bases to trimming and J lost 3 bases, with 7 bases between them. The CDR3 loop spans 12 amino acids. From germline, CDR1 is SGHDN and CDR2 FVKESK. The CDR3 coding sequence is TGTGCCAGCAGCCTAATAGGCTACGAGCAGTACTTC. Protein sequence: CASSLIGYEQYF.

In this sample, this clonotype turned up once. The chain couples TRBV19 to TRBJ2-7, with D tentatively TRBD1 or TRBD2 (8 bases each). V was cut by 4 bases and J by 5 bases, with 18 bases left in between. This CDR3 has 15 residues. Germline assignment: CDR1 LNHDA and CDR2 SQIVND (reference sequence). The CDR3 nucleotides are TGTGCCAGTAGTACAAGTGTAGCGGGACAGGACGAGCAGTACTTC. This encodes CASSTSVAGQDEQYF. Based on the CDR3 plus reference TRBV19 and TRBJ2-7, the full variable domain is DGGITQSPKYLFRKEGQNVTLSCEQNLNHDAMYWYRQDPGQGLRLIYYSQIVNDFQKGDIAEGYSVSREKKESFPLTVTSAQKNPTAFYLCASSTSVAGQDEQYFGPGTRLTVT.

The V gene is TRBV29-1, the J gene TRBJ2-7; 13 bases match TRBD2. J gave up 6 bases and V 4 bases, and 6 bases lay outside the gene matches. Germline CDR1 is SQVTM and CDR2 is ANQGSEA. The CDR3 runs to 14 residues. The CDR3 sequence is CSVGLAGGRGEQYF. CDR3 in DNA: TGCAGCGTTGGACTAGCGGGAGGTAGGGGCGAGCAGTACTTC.

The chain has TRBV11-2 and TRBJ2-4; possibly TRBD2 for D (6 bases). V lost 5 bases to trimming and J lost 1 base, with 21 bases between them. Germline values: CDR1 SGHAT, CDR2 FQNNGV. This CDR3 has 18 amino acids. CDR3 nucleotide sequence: TGTGCCAGCAGCCCCCTGACCCATTTTCGGGGGGCCAAAAACATTCAGTACTTC. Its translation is CASSPLTHFRGAKNIQYF.

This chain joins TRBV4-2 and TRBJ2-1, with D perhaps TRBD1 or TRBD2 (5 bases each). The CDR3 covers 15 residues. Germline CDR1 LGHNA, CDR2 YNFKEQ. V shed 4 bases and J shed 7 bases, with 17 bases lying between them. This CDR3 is CASSPRRMGENEQFF. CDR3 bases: TGTGCCAGCAGCCCGAGGAGGATGGGGGAAAATGAGCAGTTCTTC.

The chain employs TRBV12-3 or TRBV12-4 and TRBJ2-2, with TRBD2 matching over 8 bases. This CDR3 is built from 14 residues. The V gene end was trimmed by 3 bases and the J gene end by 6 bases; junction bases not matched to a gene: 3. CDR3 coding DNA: TGTGCCAGCAGTTTCCTAGCGGGTGCCGGGGAGCTGTTTTTT. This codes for CASSFLAGAGELFF.

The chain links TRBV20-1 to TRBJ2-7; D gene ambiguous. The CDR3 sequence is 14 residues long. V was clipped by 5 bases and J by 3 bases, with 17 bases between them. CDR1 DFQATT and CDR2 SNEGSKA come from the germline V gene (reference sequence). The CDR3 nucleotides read TGCAGTGCTCTTACGGAACGGATCCTCTACGAGCAGTACTTC. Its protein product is CSALTERILYEQYF.

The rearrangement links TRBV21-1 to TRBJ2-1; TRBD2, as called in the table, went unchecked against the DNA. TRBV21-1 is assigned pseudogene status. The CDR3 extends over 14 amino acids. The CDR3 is CASSKGRGHNEQFF. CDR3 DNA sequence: TGTGCCAGCAGCAAAGGGAGGGGACACAATGAGCAGTTCTTC.

The CDR3, as DNA: TGTGCCAGCTCCCTTTTGGCGCGGGAGGGCCGATCCTACGAGCAGTACTTC. Translating gives CASSLLAREGRSYEQYF. V usage is TRBV28 and J usage is TRBJ2-7; TRBD2 agrees at 9 bases. This CDR3 comprises 17 residues. After removal of 8 bases from V and 1 base from J, the junction contained 15 bases not matched to a gene. Germline values: CDR1 MDHEN, CDR2 SYDVKM. Together with reference TRBV28 and TRBJ2-7, the CDR3 gives the full variable domain: DVKVTQSSRYLVKRTGEKVFLECVQDMDHENMFWYRQDPGLGLRLIYFSYDVKMKEKGDIPEGYSVSREKKERFSLILESASTNQTSMYLCASSLLAREGRSYEQYFGPGTRLTVT.

Written as DNA, the CDR3 is TGTGCCAGCAGTTACGGGCAGGGGGTCGTTTACACAGATACGCAGTATTTT. It yields the protein CASSYGQGVVYTDTQYF. The chain is built from TRBV6-5 and TRBJ2-3; 7 positions agree with TRBD1. The CDR3 has 17 amino acids. The ends lost 2 bases at V and 2 bases at J; junction bases unmatched: 10. Germline loops: CDR1 MNHEY, CDR2 SVGAGI.

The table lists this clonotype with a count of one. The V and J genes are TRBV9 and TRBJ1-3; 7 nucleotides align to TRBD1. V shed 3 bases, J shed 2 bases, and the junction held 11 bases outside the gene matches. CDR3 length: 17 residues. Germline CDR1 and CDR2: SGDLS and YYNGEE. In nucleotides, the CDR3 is TGTGCCAGCAGCGCCCACAGGGGAAAGGGGCCTGGAAACACCATATATTTT. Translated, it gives CASSAHRGKGPGNTIYF.